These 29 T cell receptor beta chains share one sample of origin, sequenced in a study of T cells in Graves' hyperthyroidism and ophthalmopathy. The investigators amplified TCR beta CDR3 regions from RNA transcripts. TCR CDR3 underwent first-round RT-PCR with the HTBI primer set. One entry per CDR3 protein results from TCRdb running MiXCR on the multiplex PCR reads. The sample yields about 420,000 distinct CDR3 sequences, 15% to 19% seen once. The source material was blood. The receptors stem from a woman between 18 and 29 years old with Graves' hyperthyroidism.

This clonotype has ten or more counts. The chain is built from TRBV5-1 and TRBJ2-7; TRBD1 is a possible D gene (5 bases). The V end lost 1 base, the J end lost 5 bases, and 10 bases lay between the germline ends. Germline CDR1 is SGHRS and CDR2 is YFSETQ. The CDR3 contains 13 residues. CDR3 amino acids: CASSLFIGDEQYF. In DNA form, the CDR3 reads TGCGCCAGCAGCTTGTTCATAGGGGACGAGCAGTACTTC.

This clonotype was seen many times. The CDR3: CASSSPTSGRTGELFF. The CDR3 DNA reads as TGTGCCAGCAGTTCCCCGACTAGCGGGAGAACCGGGGAGCTGTTTTTT. The genes are TRBV28 and TRBJ2-2; TRBD2 matches 12 bases. Per the germline V gene, CDR1 is MDHEN and CDR2 is SYDVKM. V trimming: 4 bases; J trimming: 5 bases; junction bases outside the gene matches: 5. This CDR3 has 16 amino acids. The whole variable domain, remainder taken from reference TRBV28 and TRBJ2-2, is DVKVTQSSRYLVKRTGEKVFLECVQDMDHENMFWYRQDPGLGLRLIYFSYDVKMKEKGDIPEGYSVSREKKERFSLILESASTNQTSMYLCASSSPTSGRTGELFFGEGSRLTVL.

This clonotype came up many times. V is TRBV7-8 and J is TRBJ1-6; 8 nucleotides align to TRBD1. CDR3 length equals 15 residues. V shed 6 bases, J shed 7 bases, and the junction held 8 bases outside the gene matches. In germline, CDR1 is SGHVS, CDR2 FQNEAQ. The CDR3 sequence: CASRDRAVGNSPLHF. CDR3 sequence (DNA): TGTGCCAGCAGGGACAGGGCTGTTGGGAATTCACCCCTCCACTTT.

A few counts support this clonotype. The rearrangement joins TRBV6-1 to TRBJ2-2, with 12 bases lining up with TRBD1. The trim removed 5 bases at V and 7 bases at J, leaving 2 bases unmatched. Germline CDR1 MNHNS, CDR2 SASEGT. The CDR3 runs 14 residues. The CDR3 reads CASSRDRGRGELFF. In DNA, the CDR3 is TGTGCCAGCAGTCGGGACAGGGGGCGCGGGGAGCTGTTTTTT.

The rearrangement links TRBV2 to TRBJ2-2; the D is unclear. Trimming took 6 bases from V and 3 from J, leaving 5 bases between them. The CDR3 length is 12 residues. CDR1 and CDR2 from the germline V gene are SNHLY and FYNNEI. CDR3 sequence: CASREYTGELFF. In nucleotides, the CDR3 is TGTGCCAGCAGGGAATACACCGGGGAGCTGTTTTTT.

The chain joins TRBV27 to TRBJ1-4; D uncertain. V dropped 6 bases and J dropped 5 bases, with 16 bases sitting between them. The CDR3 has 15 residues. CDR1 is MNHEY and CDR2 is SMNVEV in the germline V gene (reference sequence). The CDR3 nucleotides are TGTGCCAGCAGGCGGGCCCGGGATTCGAATGAAAAACTGTTTTTT. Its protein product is CASRRARDSNEKLFF.

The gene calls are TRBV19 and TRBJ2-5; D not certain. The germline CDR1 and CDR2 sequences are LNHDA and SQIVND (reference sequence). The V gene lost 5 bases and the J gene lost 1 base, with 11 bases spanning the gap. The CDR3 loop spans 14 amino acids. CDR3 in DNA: TGTGCCAGTAGTCCCACGACGACCCAAGAGACCCAGTACTTC. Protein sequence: CASSPTTTQETQYF. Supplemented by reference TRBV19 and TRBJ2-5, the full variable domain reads DGGITQSPKYLFRKEGQNVTLSCEQNLNHDAMYWYRQDPGQGLRLIYYSQIVNDFQKGDIAEGYSVSREKKESFPLTVTSAQKNPTAFYLCASSPTTTQETQYFGPGTRLLVL.

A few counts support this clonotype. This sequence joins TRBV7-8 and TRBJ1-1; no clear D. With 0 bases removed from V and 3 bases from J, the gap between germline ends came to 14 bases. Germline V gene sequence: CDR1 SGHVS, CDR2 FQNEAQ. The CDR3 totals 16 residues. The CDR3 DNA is TGTGCCAGCAGCTTAGCAGGAGTCGATTCCTACACTGAAGCTTTCTTT. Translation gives CASSLAGVDSYTEAFF.

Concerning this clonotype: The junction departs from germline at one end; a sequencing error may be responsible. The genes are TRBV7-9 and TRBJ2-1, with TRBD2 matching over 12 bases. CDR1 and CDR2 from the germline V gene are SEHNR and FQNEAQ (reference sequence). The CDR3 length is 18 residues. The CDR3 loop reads CASSFLAGGPVAYNEQIF. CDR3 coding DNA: TGTGCCAGCAGCTTCCTAGCGGGAGGGCCTGTTGCCTACAATGAGCAGATCTTC.

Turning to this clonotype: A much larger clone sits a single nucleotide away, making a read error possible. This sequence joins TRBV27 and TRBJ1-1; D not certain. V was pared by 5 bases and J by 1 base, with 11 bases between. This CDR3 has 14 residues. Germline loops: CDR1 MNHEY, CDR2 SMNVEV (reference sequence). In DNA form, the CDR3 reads TGTGCCAGCAGTCTTATATCCTCGAACACTGAAGCTTTCTTT. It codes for CASSLISSNTEAFF.

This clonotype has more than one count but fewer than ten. Written as DNA, the CDR3 is TGCGCCAGCAGCCAAATGTCTAGCGGGAGTTACGAGCAGTACTTC. Encoded protein: CASSQMSSGSYEQYF. The V gene is TRBV4-1, the J gene TRBJ2-7, with 10 bases matching TRBD2. Germline V gene sequence: CDR1 MGHRA, CDR2 YSYEKL. CDR3 length: 15 amino acids. J lost 4 bases, V lost 2 bases, and 5 bases had no gene match.

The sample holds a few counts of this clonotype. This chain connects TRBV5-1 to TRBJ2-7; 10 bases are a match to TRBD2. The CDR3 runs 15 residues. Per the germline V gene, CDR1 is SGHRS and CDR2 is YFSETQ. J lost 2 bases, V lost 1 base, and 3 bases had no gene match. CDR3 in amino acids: CASSLRLAGAYEQYF. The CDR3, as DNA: TGCGCCAGCAGCTTGCGGCTAGCGGGAGCCTACGAGCAGTACTTC.

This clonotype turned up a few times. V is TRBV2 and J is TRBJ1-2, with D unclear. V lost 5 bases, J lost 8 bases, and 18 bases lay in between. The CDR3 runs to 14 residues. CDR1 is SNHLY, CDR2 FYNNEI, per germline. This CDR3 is CASSHSGGPLGYTF. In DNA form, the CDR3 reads TGTGCCAGCAGTCATTCGGGAGGTCCCTTGGGCTACACCTTC.

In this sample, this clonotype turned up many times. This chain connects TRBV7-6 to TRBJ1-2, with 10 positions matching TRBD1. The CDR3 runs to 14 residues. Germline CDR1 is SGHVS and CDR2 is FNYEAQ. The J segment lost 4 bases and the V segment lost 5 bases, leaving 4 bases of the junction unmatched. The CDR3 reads CASSPRDRGYGYTF. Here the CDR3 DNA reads TGTGCCAGCAGCCCCCGGGACAGGGGCTATGGCTACACCTTC.

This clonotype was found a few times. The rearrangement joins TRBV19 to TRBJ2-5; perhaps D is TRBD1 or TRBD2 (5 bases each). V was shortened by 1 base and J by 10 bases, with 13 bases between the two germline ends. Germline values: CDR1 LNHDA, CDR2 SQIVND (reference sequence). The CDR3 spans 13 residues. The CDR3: CASSIGSLGDQYF. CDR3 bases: TGTGCCAGTAGTATAGGGTCCCTGGGGGACCAGTACTTC.

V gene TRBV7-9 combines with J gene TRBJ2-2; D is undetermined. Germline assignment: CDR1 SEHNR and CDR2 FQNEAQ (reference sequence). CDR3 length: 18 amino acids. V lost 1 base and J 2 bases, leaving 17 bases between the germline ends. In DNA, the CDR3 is TGTGCCAGCAGCTTAGTTGGCAGAGGAAGGCGTAACACCGGGGAGCTGTTTTTT. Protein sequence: CASSLVGRGRRNTGELFF.

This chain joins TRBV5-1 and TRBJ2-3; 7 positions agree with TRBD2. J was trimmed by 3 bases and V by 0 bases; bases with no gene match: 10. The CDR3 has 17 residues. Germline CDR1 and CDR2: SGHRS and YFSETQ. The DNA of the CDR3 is TGCGCCAGCAGCTTGGCCCTTTCTAGCGGTACAACAGATACGCAGTATTTT. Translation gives CASSLALSSGTTDTQYF.

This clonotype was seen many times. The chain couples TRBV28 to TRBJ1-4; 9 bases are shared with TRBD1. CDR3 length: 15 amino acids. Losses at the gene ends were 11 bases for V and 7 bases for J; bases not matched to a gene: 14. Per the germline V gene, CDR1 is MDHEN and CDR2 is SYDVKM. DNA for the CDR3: TGTGCCTTATCAAAACCGGGACAGGGTACTGAAAAACTGTTTTTT. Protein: CALSKPGQGTEKLFF.

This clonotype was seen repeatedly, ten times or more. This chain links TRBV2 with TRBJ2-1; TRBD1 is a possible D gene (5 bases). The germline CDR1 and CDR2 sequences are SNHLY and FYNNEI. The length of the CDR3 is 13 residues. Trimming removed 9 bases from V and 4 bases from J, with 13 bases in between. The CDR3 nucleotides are TGTGCCAGTGCCCTGGGGCGATACAATGAGCAGTTCTTC. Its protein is CASALGRYNEQFF.

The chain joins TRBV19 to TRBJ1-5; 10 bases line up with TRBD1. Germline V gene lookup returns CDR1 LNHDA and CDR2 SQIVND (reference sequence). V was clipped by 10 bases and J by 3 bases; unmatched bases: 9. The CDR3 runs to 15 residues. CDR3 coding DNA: TGTGCCACTAGGGACAGGGGACAAGCCAATCAGCCCCAGCATTTT. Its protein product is CATRDRGQANQPQHF.

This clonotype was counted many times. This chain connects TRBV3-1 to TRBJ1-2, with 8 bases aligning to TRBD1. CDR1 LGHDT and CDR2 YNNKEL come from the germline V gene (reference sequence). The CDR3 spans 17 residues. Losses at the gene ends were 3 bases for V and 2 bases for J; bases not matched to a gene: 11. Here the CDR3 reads CASSHPRGDRLNYGYTF. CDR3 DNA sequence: TGTGCCAGCAGCCACCCGAGGGGGGACAGGCTGAACTATGGCTACACCTTC.

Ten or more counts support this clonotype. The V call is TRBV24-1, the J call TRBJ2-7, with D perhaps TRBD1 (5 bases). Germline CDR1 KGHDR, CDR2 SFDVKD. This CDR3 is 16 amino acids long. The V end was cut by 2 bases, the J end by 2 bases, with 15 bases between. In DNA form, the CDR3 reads TGTGCCACCAGTGATTCCGTACAGGCGTTACCCTACGAGCAGTACTTC. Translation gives CATSDSVQALPYEQYF.

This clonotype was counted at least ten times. CDR3 loop: CSARDDLRGTSGRTYEQYF. The CDR3 bases are TGCAGTGCTAGAGATGACCTTAGAGGGACTAGCGGGAGAACCTACGAGCAGTACTTC. The J gene is TRBJ2-7, the V gene TRBV20-1, with TRBD2 matching over 14 bases. V lost 0 bases, J lost 2 bases, and 12 bases stayed unmatched. The CDR3 runs to 19 residues. CDR1 and CDR2 (germline): DFQATT, SNEGSKA (reference sequence).

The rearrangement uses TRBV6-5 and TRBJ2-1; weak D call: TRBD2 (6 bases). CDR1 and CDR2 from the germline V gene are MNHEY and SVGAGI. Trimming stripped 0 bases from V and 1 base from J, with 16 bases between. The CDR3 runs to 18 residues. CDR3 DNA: TGTGCCAGCAGTTACTCCGTCAGGGTGGGGGGATCCTACAATGAGCAGTTCTTC. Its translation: CASSYSVRVGGSYNEQFF.

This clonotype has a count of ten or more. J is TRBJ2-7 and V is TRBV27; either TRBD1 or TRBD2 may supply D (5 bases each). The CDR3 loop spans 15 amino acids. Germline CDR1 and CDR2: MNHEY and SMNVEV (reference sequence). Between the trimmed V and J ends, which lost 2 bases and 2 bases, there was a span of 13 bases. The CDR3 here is CASSLAGTPPYEQYF. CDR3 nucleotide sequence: TGTGCCAGCAGTTTAGCCGGGACGCCTCCCTACGAGCAGTACTTC.

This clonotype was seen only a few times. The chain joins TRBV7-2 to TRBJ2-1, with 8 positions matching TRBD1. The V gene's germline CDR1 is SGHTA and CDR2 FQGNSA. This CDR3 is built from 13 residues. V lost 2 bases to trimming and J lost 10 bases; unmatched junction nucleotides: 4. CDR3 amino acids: CASSLSTGGEQFF. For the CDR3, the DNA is TGTGCCAGCAGCTTAAGTACAGGGGGGGAGCAGTTCTTC.

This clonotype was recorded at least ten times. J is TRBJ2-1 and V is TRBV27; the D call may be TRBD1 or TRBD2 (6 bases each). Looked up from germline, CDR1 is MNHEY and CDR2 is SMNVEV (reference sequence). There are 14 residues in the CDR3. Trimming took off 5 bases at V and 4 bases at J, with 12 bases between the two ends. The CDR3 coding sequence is TGTGCCAGCAGTCTCGGGGGCCCATACAATGAGCAGTTCTTC. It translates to CASSLGGPYNEQFF.

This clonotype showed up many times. The CDR3 coding sequence is TGTGCCAGCAGTTTATGGGTAGGGGGTATCAGCAATCAGCCCCAGCATTTT. Translated, it gives CASSLWVGGISNQPQHF. J is TRBJ1-5 and V is TRBV12-3 or TRBV12-4; D possibly corresponds to TRBD1 (6 bases). CDR3 length: 17 amino acids. The germline V and J ends were trimmed by 2 bases and 1 base, with 15 bases remaining between them.

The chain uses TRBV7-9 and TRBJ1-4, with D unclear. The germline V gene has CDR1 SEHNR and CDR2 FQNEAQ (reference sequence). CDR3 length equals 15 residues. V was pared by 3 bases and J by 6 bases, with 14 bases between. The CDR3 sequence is CASSLGSGVYEKLFF. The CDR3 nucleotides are TGTGCCAGCAGCTTGGGATCCGGGGTGTATGAAAAACTGTTTTTT. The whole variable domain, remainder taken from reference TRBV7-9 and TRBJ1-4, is DTGVSQNPRHKITKRGQNVTFRCDPISEHNRLYWYRQTLGQGPEFLTYFQNEAQLEKSRLLSDRFSAERPKGSFSTLEIQRTEQGDSAMYLCASSLGSGVYEKLFFGSGTQLSVL.